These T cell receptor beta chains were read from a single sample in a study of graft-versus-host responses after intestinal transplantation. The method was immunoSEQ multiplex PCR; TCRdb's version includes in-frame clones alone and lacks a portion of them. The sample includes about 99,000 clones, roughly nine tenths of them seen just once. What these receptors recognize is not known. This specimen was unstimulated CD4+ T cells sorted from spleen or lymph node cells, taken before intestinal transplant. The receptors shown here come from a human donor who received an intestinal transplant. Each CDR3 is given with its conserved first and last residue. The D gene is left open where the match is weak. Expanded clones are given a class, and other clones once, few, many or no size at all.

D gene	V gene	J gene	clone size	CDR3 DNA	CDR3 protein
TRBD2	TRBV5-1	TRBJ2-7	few	TGCGCCAGCAGCCCAGGACTAGCGGCCCGCCCCTACGAGCAGTACTTC	CASSPGLAARPYEQYF
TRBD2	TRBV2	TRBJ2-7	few	TGTGCCAGCAGGGGCGCTAGCGGGGGCGAGCAGTACTTC	CASRGASGGEQYF
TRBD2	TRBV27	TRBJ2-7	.	TGTGCCAGCAGTTTATCCTTCCAAACTAGCGGTAGCTCCTACGAGCAGTACTTC	CASSLSFQTSGSSYEQYF
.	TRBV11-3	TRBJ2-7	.	TGTGCCAGCAGCTGGGGGACGGCCGAGCAGTACTTC	CASSWGTAEQYF
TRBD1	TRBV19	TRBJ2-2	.	TGTGCCAGTAGCCACAGGGGGAGAGTCACCGGGGAGCTGTTTTTT	CASSHRGRVTGELFF
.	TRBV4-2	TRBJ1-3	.	TGTGCCAGCAACGGACTCCAGGCTTCTGGAAACACCATATATTTT	CASNGLQASGNTIYF
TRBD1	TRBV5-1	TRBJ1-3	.	TGCGCCAGCAGCGGGACAGGGGGCGAGGGAAACACCATATATTTT	CASSGTGGEGNTIYF
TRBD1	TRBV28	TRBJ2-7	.	TGTGCCAGCAGCCATATGCCGGGACAGGGAATCAGGGAGCAGTACTTC	CASSHMPGQGIREQYF
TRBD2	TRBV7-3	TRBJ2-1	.	TGTGCCAGCAGCTTAGTGCGGGCTAGCGGGGGCTCTGAGCAGTTCTTC	CASSLVRASGGSEQFF
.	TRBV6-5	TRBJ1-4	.	TGTGCCAGCAGTTCCAATGAAAAACTGTTTTTT	CASSSNEKLFF
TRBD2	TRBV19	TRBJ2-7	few	TGTGCCAGTAGTATGGGATACGGTAGCGGGAGTCCGTACGAGCAGTACTTC	CASSMGYGSGSPYEQYF
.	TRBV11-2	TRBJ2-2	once	TGTGCCAGCAGCGTGGACAGGAGGGTCACCGGGGAGCTGTTTTTT	CASSVDRRVTGELFF
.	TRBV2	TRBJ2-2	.	TGTGCCAGCAGCATACAGGGTGCGAACACCGGGGAGCTGTTTTTT	CASSIQGANTGELFF
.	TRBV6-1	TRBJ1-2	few	.	CACTDWGFGTF